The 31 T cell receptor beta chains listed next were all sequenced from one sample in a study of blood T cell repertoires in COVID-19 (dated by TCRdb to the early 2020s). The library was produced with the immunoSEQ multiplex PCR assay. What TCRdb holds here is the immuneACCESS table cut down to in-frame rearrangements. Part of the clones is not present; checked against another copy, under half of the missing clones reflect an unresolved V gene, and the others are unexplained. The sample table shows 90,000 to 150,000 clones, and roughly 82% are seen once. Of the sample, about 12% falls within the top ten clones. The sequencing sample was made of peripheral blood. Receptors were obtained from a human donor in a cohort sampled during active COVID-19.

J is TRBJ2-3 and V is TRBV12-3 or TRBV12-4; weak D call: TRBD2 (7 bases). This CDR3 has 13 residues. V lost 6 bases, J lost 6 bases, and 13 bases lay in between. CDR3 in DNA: TGTGCCAGCAGCCGGGGGGCCACGGATACGCAGTATTTT. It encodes CASSRGATDTQYF.

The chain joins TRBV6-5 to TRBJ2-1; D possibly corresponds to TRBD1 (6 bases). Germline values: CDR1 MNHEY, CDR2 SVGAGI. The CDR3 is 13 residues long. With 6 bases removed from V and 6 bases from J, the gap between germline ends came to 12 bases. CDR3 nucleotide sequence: TGTGCCAGCAGCCGAGACAGGACCAATGAGCAGTTCTTC. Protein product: CASSRDRTNEQFF.

CDR3 bases: TGTGCCAGCAGCTTAGCATCGGCAGGGGGTCTCGCCTACGAGCAGTACTTC. As protein: CASSLASAGGLAYEQYF. This rearrangement joins TRBV7-2 to TRBJ2-7, with TRBD1 matching 7 bases. CDR1 SGHTA and CDR2 FQGNSA come from the germline V gene. After removal of 0 bases from V and 2 bases from J, the junction contained 10 bases not matched to a gene. This CDR3 has 17 residues.

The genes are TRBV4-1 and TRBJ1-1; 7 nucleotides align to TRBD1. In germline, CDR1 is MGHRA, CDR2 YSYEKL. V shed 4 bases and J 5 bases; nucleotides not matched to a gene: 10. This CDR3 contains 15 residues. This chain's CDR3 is CASSPPRAGGTEAFF. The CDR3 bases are TGCGCCAGCAGCCCACCGAGGGCAGGGGGAACTGAAGCTTTCTTT.

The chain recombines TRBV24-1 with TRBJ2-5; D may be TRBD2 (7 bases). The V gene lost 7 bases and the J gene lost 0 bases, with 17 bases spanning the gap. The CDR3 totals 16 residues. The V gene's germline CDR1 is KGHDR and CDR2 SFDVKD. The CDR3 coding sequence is TGTGCCACCAGCCCTGGGGGGGGGCCGTACCAAGAGACCCAGTACTTC. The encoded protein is CATSPGGGPYQETQYF.

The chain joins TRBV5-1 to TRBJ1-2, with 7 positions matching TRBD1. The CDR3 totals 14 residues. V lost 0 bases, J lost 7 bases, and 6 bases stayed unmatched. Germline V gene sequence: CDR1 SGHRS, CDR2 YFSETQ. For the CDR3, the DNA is TGCGCCAGCAGCTTGGGGAGCAGGGGGGCTGGCTACACCTTC. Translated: CASSLGSRGAGYTF.

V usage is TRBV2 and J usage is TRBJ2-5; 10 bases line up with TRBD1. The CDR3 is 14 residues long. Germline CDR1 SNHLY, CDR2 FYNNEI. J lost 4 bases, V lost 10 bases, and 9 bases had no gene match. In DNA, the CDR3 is TGTGCCACCTACCGACAGGGGGCGGGAGAGACCCAGTACTTC. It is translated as CATYRQGAGETQYF.

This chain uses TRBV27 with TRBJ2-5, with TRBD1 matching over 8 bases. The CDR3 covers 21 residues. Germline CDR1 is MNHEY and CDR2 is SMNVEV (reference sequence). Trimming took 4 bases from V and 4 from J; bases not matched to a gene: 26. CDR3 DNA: TGTGCCAGCAGTTGCGACCGTCCGGGACAGGAGGCGGGATGTGTGGGAGAGACCCAGTACTTC. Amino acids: CASSCDRPGQEAGCVGETQYF.

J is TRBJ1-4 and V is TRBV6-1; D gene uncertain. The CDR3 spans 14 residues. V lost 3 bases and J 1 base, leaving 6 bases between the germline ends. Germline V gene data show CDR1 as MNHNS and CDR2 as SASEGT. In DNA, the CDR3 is TGTGCCAGCAGTGAGACTAGAACTAATGAAAAACTGTTTTTT. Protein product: CASSETRTNEKLFF.

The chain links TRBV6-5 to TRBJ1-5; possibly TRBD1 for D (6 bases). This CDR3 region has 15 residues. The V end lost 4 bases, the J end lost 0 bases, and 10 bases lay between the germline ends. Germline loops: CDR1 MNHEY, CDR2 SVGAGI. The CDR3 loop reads CASSLDSLSNQPQHF. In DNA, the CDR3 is TGTGCCAGCAGTTTGGACAGCCTTAGCAATCAGCCCCAGCATTTT.

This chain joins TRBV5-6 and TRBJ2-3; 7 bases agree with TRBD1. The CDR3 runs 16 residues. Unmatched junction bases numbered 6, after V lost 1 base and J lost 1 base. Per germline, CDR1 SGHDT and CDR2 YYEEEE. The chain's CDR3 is CASSLTGARGTDTQYF. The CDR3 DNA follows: TGTGCCAGCAGCTTGACAGGGGCGCGGGGCACAGATACGCAGTATTTT.

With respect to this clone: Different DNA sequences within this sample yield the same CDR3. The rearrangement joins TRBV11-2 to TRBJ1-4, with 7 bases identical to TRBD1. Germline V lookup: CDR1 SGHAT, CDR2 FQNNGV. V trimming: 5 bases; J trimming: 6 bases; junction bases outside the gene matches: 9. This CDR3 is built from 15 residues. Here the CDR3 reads CASSSPGQWDEKLFF. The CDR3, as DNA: TGTGCCAGCAGCAGCCCGGGACAGTGGGATGAAAAACTGTTTTTT. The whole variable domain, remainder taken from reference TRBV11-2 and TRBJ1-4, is EAGVAQSPRYKIIEKRQSVAFWCNPISGHATLYWYQQILGQGPKLLIQFQNNGVVDDSQLPKDRFSAERLKGVDSTLKIQPAKLEDSAVYLCASSSPGQWDEKLFFGSGTQLSVL.

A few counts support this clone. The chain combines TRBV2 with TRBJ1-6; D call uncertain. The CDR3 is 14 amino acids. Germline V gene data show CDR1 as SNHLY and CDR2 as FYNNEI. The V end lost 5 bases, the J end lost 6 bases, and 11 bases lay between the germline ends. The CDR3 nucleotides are TGTGCCAGCAGTAGACACCAAAGTAATTCACCCCTCCACTTT. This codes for CASSRHQSNSPLHF.

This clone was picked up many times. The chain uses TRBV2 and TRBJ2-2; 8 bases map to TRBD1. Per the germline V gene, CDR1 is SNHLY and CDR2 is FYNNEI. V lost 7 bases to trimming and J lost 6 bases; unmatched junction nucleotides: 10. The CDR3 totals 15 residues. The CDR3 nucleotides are TGTGCCAGCACCAGAACCCCGACAGGGGCCGGGGAGCTGTTTTTT. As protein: CASTRTPTGAGELFF.

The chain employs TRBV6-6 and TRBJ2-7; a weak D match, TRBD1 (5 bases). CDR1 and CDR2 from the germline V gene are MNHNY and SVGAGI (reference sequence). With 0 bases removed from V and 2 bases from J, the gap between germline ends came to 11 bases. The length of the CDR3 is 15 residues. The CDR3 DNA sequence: TGTGCCAGCAGTTACTCGACGGACAAAGCCTACGAGCAGTACTTC. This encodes CASSYSTDKAYEQYF.

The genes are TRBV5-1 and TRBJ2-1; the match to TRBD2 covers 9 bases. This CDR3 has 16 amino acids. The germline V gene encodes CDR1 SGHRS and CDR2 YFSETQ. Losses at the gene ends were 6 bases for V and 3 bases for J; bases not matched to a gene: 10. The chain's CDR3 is CASTLGLAGDYNEQFF. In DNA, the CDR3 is TGCGCCAGCACCCTTGGCTTAGCGGGGGACTACAATGAGCAGTTCTTC.

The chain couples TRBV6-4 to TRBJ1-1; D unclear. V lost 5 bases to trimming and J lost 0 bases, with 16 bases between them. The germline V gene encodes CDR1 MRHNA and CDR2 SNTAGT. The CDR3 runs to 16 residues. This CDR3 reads CASSSPPELLNTEAFF. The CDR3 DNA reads TGTGCCAGCAGTTCACCTCCCGAGCTCCTGAACACTGAAGCTTTCTTT.

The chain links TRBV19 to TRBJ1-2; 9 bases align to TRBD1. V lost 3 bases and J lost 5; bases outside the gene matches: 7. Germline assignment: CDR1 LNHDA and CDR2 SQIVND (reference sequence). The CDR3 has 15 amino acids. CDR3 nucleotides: TGTGCCAGTAGTATGAAAGGGACAGGGCAATATGGCTACACCTTC. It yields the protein CASSMKGTGQYGYTF. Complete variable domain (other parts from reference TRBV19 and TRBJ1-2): DGGITQSPKYLFRKEGQNVTLSCEQNLNHDAMYWYRQDPGQGLRLIYYSQIVNDFQKGDIAEGYSVSREKKESFPLTVTSAQKNPTAFYLCASSMKGTGQYGYTFGSGTRLTVV.

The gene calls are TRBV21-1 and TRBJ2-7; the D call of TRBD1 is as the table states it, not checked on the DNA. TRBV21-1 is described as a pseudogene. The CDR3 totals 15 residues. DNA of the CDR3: TGTGCCAGCAGCTCGATCGACAGGGGGCCTTACGAGCAGTACTTC. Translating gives CASSSIDRGPYEQYF.

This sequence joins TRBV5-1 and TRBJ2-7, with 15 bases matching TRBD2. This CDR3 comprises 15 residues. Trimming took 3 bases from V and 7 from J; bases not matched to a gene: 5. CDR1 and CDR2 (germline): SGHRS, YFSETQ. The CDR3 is CASSWSGTSGGEQYF. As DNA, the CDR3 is TGCGCCAGCAGCTGGAGTGGGACTAGCGGGGGGGAGCAGTACTTC.

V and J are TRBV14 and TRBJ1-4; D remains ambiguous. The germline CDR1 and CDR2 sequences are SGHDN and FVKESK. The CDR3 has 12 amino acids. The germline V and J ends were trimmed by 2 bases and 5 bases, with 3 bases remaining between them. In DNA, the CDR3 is TGTGCCAGCAGCCAACAGAATGAAAAACTGTTTTTT. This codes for CASSQQNEKLFF.

The CDR3 sequence: CASSSRGGSRPTQYF. CDR3 in DNA: TGTGCCAGCAGTTCGCGCGGGGGGTCCCGGCCTACGCAGTATTTT. The chain has TRBV6-5 and TRBJ2-3; 8 bases agree with TRBD2. The CDR3 runs 15 residues. Germline lookup yields CDR1 MNHEY and CDR2 SVGAGI. The junction had 11 bases not matched to a gene; V was cut back by 4 bases and J by 8 bases.

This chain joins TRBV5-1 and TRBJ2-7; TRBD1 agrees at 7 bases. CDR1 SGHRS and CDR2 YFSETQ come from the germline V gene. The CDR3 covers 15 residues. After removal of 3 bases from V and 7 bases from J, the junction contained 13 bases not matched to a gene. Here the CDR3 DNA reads TGCGCCAGCAGCTCTTCCTCGACAGGGATTGAAGAGCAGTACTTC. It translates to CASSSSSTGIEEQYF.

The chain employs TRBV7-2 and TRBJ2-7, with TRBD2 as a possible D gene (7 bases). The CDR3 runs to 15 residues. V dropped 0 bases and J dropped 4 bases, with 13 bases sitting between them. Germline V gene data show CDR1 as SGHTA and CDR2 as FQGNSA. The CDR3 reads CASSLAGGPSYEQYF. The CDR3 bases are TGTGCCAGCAGCTTAGCCGGGGGGCCTTCTTACGAGCAGTACTTC.

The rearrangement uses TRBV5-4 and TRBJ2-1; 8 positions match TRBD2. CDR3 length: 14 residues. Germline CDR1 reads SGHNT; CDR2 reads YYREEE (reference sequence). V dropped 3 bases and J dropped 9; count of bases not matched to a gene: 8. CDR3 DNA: TGTGCCAGCAGCTCAGGCGGGGGGCCGGGTGAGCAGTTCTTC. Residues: CASSSGGGPGEQFF.

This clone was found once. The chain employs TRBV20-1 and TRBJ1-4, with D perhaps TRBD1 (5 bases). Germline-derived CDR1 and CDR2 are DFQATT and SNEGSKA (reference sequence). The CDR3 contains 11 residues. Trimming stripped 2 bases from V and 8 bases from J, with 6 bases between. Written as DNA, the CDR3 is TGCAGTGCTAGATGGGGCGAAAAACTGTTTTTT. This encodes CSARWGEKLFF.

CDR3 nucleotides: TGTGCCAGCAGCCAAGGGAGGGTTGAAGCTTTCTTT. Translating gives CASSQGRVEAFF. The rearrangement joins TRBV3-1 (or the pseudogene TRBV3-2) to TRBJ1-1; D unresolved. Germline V gives CDR1 LGHDT, CDR2 YNNKEL (reference sequence). This CDR3 has 12 amino acids. Trimming shortened V by 1 base and J by 7 bases, and 7 bases separated the two germline ends.

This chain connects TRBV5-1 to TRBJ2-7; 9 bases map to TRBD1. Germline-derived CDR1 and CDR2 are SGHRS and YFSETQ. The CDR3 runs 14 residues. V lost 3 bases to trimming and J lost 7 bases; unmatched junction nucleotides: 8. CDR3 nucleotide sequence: TGCGCCAGCAGCTGGAGCGGGACAGGGCAGGAGCAGTACTTC. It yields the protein CASSWSGTGQEQYF.

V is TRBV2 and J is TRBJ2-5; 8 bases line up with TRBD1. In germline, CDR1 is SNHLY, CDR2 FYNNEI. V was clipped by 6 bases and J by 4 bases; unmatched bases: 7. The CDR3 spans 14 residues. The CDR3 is CASRPRTGTETQYF. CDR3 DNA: TGTGCCAGCAGACCACGGACAGGGACAGAGACCCAGTACTTC.

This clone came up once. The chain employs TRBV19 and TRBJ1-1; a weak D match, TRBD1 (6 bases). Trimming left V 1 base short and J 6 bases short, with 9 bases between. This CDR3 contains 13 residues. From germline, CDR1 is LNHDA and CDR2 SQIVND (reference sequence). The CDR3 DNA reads TGTGCCAGTAGTATAGCATGGACAGCTGAAGCTTTCTTT. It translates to CASSIAWTAEAFF. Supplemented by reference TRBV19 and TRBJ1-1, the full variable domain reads DGGITQSPKYLFRKEGQNVTLSCEQNLNHDAMYWYRQDPGQGLRLIYYSQIVNDFQKGDIAEGYSVSREKKESFPLTVTSAQKNPTAFYLCASSIAWTAEAFFGQGTRLTVV.

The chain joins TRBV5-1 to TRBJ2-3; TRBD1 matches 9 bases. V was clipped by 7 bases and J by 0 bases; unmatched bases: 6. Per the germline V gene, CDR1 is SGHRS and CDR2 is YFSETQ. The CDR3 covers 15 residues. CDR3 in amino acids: CASEGTGSSTDTQYF. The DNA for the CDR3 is TGCGCCAGCGAGGGGACAGGGTCCAGCACAGATACGCAGTATTTT.